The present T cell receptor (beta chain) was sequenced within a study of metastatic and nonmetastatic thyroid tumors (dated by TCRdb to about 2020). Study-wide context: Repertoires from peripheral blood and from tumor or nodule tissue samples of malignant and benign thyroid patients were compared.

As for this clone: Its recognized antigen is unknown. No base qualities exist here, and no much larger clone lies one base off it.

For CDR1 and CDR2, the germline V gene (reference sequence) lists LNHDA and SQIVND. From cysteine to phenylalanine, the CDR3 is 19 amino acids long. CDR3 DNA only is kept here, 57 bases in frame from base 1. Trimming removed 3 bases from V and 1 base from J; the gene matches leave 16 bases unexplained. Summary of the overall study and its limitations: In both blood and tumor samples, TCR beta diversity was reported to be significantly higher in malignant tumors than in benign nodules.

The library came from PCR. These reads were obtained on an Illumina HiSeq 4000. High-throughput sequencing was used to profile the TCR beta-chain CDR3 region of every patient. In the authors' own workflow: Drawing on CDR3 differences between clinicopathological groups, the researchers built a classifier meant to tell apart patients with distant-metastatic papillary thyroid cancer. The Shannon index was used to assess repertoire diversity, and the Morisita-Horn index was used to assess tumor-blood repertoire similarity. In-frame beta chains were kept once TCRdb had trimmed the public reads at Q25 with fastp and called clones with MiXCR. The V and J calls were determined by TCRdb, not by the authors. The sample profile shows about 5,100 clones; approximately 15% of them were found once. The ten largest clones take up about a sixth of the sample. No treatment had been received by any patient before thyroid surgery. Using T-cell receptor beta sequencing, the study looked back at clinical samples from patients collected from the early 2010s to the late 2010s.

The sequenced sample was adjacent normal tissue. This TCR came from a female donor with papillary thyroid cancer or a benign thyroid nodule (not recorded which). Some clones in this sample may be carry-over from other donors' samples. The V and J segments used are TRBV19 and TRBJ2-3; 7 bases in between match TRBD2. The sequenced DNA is TGTGCCAGTAGTATCAAGGCGGGGGTAAGGGTCTTTGGCACAGATACGCAGTATTTT. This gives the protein CASSIKAGVRVFGTDTQYF. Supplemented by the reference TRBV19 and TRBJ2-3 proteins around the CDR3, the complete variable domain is DGGITQSPKYLFRKEGQNVTLSCEQNLNHDAMYWYRQDPGQGLRLIYYSQIVNDFQKGDIAEGYSVSREKKESFPLTVTSAQKNPTAFYLCASSIKAGVRVFGTDTQYFGPGTRLTVL.